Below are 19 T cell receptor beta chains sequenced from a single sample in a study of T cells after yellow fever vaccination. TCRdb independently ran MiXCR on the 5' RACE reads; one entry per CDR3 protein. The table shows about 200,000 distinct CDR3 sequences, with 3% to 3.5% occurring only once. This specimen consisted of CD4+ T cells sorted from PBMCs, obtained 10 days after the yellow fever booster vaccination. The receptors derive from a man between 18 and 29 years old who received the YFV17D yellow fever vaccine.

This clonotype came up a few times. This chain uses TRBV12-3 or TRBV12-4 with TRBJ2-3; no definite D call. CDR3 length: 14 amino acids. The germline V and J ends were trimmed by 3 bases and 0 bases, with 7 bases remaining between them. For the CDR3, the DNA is TGTGCCAGCAGTTTTGGGCCAAGCACAGATACGCAGTATTTT. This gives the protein CASSFGPSTDTQYF.

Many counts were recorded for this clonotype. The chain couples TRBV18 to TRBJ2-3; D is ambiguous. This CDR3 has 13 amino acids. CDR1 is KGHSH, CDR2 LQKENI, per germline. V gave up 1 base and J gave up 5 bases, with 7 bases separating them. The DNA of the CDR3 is TGTGCCAGCTCACCACGTGGGGAAGATACGCAGTATTTT. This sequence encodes CASSPRGEDTQYF.

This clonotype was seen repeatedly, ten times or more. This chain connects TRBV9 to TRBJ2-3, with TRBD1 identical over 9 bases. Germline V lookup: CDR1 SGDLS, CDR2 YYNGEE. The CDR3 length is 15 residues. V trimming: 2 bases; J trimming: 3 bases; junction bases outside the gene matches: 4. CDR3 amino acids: CASSVLTGGTDTQYF. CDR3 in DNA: TGTGCCAGCAGCGTCTTGACAGGGGGAACAGATACGCAGTATTTT.

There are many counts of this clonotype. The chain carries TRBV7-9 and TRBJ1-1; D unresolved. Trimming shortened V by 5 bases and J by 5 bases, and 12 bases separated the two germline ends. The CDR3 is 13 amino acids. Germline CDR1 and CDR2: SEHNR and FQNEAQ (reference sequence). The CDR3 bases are TGTGCCAGCAGCCGCAGATTGGATACTGAAGCTTTCTTT. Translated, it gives CASSRRLDTEAFF. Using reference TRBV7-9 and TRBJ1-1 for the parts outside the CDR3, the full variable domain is DTGVSQNPRHKITKRGQNVTFRCDPISEHNRLYWYRQTLGQGPEFLTYFQNEAQLEKSRLLSDRFSAERPKGSFSTLEIQRTEQGDSAMYLCASSRRLDTEAFFGQGTRLTVV.

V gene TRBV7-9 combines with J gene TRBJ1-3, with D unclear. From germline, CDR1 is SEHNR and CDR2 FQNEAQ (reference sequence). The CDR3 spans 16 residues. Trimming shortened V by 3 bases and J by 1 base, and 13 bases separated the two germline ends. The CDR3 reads CASSFYRHGSGNTIYF. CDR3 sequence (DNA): TGTGCCAGCAGCTTTTACCGTCATGGGTCTGGAAACACCATATATTTT.

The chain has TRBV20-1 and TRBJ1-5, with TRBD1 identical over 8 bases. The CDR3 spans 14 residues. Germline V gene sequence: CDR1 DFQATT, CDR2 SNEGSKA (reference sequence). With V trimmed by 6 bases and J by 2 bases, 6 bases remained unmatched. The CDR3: CSASQGAGNQPQHF. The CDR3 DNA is TGCAGTGCAAGTCAGGGGGCGGGCAATCAGCCCCAGCATTTT.

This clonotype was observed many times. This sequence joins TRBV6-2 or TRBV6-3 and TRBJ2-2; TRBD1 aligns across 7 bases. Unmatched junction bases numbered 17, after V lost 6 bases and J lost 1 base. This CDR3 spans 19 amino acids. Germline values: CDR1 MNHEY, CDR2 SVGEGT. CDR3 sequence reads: CASRHLLTLGTENTGELFF. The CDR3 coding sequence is TGTGCCAGCAGACACCTTCTAACCCTCGGGACAGAGAACACCGGGGAGCTGTTTTTT.

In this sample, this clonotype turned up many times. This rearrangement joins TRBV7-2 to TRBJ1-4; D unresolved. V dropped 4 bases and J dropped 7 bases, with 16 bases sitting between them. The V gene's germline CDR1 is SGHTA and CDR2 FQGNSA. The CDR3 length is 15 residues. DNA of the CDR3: TGTGCCAGCAGCTGGAGAAGGGTTGTTGGTGAAAAACTGTTTTTT. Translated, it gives CASSWRRVVGEKLFF. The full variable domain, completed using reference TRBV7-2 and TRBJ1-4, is GAGVSQSPSNKVTEKGKDVELRCDPISGHTALYWYRQSLGQGLEFLIYFQGNSAPDKSGLPSDRFSAERTGGSVSTLTIQRTQQEDSAVYLCASSWRRVVGEKLFFGSGTQLSVL.

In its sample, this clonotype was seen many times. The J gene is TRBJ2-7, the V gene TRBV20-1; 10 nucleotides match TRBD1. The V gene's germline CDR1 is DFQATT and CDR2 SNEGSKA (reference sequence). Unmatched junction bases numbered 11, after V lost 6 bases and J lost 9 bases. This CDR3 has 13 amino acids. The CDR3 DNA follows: TGCAGTGCCACCCGGGACAGGGGACCTTGGCAGTACTTC. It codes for CSATRDRGPWQYF.

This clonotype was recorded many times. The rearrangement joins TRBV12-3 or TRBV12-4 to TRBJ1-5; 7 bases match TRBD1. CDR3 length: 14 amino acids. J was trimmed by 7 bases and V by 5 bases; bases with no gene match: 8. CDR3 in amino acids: CASSPTGDRQPQHF. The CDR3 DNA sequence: TGTGCCAGCAGTCCTACAGGGGATAGGCAGCCCCAGCATTTT.

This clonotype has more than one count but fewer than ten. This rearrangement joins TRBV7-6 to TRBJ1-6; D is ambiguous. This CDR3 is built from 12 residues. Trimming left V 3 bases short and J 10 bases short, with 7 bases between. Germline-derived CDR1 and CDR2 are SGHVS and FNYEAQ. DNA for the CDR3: TGTGCCAGCAGCTTTCCGGGATCACCCCTCCACTTT. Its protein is CASSFPGSPLHF.

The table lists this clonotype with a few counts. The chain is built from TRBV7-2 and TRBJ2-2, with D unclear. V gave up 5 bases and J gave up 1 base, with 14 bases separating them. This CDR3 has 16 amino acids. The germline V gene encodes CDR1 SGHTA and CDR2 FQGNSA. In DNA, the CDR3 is TGTGCCAGCAGCCCCCAAGCACTGGTGAACACCGGGGAGCTGTTTTTT. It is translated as CASSPQALVNTGELFF. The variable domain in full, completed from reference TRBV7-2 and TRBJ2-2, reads GAGVSQSPSNKVTEKGKDVELRCDPISGHTALYWYRQSLGQGLEFLIYFQGNSAPDKSGLPSDRFSAERTGGSVSTLTIQRTQQEDSAVYLCASSPQALVNTGELFFGEGSRLTVL.

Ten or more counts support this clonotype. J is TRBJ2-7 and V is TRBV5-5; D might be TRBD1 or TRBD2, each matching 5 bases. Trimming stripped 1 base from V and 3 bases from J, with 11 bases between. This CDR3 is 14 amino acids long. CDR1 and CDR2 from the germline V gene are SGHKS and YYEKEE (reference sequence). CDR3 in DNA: TGTGCCAGCAGCTTGTGGGGGATATTCTACGAGCAGTACGTC. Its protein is CASSLWGIFYEQYV.

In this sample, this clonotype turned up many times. Here the CDR3 reads CASSLAPDRETQYF. CDR3 sequence (DNA): TGTGCCAGCAGCTTAGCGCCAGACCGGGAGACCCAGTACTTC. The chain employs TRBV7-9 and TRBJ2-5; no clear D gene. V gave up 0 bases and J gave up 5 bases, with 10 bases separating them. The CDR3 has 14 amino acids. Germline values: CDR1 SEHNR, CDR2 FQNEAQ (reference sequence).

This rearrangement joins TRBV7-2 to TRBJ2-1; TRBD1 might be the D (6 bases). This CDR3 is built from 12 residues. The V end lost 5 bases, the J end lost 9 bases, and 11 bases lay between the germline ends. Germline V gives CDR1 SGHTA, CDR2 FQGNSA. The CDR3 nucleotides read TGTGCCAGCAGCGTAACAGGGTTTGAGCAGTTCTTC. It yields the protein CASSVTGFEQFF.

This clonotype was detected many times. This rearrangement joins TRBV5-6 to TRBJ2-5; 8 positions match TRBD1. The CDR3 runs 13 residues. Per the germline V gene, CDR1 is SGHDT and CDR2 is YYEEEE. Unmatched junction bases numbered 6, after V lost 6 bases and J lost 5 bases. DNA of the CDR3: TGTGCCAGCAAACAGGGGGTTGCGGAGACCCAGTACTTC. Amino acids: CASKQGVAETQYF.

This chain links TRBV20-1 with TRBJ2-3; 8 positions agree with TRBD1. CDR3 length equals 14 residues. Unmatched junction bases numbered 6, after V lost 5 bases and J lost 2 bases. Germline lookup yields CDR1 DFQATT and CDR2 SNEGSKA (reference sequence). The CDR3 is CSAPGTGNTDTQYF. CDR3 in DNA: TGCAGTGCTCCCGGGACAGGTAACACAGATACGCAGTATTTT.

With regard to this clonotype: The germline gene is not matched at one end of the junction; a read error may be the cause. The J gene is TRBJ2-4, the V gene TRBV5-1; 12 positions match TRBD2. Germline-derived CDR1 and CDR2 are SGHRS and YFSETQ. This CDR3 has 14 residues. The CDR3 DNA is TGCGCCAGCAGCCCTAGCGGGGGGGATGTCATTCACTACTTC. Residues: CASSPSGGDVIHYF.

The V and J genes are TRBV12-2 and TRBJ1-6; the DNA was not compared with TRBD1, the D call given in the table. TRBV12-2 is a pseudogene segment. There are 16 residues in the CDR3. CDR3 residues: CASRLVGLRTGITLHF. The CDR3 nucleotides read TGTGCAAGTCGCTTAGTGGGTCTGCGGACAGGGATTACCCTCCACTTT.